These T cell receptor beta chains were read from a single sample in a study of identifying expanded T cells in peripheral blood. Clones were read by immunoSEQ multiplex PCR, and TCRdb kept only the in-frame ones, dropping some. This table holds some 97,000 clones, approximately 88% found once. Sequenced material: blood. Source of these receptors: a person aged 18-70 years in good health. Both conserved end residues are part of each CDR3. The D gene is left open where the match is weak. Where a row states a size, it is once, few, many or the class of an expanded clone; other rows omit it.

D gene	J gene	V gene	clone size	CDR3 DNA	CDR3 protein
TRBD2	TRBJ2-7	TRBV6-5	.	TGTGCCAGCAGTTACAGTGGGGGTCCTAGCGGAGAGCAGTACTTC	CASSYSGGPSGEQYF
TRBD1	TRBJ2-5	TRBV5-5	.	TGTGCCAGCAGCTTGGGACAGGGGGCAGGAGAGACCCAGTACTTC	CASSLGQGAGETQYF
TRBD1	TRBJ2-6	TRBV7-2	.	TGTGCCAGCAGCAAACAGGGGGCTGGGGCCAACGTCCTGACTTTC	CASSKQGAGANVLTF
TRBD2	TRBJ2-5	TRBV7-2	.	TGTGCCAGCAGCTTAGGACTAGCCCATGGGAAGACCCAGTACTTC	CASSLGLAHGKTQYF
.	TRBJ1-4	TRBV7-9	.	TGTGCCAGCAGCCCACAGCCGTATGAAAAACTGTTTTTT	CASSPQPYEKLFF
.	TRBJ2-3	TRBV7-3	.	TGTGCCAGCAGCCGAGGTCTAGCTAGCACAGATACGCAGTATTTT	CASSRGLASTDTQYF
TRBD1	TRBJ1-2	TRBV15	.	TGTGCCACCAGCAGTGGGAGGGACAGGGACCATGGCTACACCTTC	CATSSGRDRDHGYTF
TRBD1	TRBJ2-1	TRBV4-1	.	TGCGCCAGCAGCTCGGGACAGGCTAACAATGAGCAGTTCTTC	CASSSGQANNEQFF
TRBD1	TRBJ2-1	TRBV7-3	once	TGTGCCAGCAGCTTAACTGGGACAGCAAATGAGCAGTTCTTC	CASSLTGTANEQFF
.	TRBJ1-1	TRBV5-4	.	TGTGCCAGCAGCTCACAACAGGACACTGAAGCTTTCTTT	CASSSQQDTEAFF
TRBD1	TRBJ1-1	TRBV5-1	.	TGCGCCAGCAGGAGCAGGACAGGCGATAACACTGAAGCTTTCTTT	CASRSRTGDNTEAFF
.	TRBJ2-7	TRBV6-1	.	TGTGCCAGCAGTGAATTCCCCTCCTACGAGCAGTACTTC	CASSEFPSYEQYF
.	TRBJ1-2	TRBV7-3	.	TGTGCCAGCAGCCCGCAGGGTGGCGGCTACACCTTC	CASSPQGGGYTF
.	TRBJ2-1	TRBV19	.	TGTGCCAGTAGTATATTCGGGGGGCCCCCTCGGCAGTTCTTC	CASSIFGGPPRQFF
.	TRBJ2-1	TRBV27	.	TGTGCCAGCAGTTTAAGTTTTGCGCCTTACAATGAGCAGTTCTTC	CASSLSFAPYNEQFF
TRBD1	TRBJ1-2	TRBV6-5	few	TGTGCCAGCAAGACGGGACAGTATGGCTACACCTTC	CASKTGQYGYTF
.	TRBJ1-3	TRBV5-1	.	TGCGCCAGCAGCCCCGGTAGCGCTGGAAACACCATATATTTT	CASSPGSAGNTIYF
.	TRBJ2-3	TRBV7-2	.	TGTGCCAGCAGCTTCGACTTGTCGGCAGATACGCAGTATTTT	CASSFDLSADTQYF
TRBD1	TRBJ2-5	TRBV18	.	TGTGCCAGCTCACCGGTCACCACCCCAAGGGGGCGCCAAGAGACCCAGTACTTC	CASSPVTTPRGRQETQYF
.	TRBJ1-2	TRBV5-1	.	TGCGCCAGCAGCTTGCTTGGGGGGACATATTCCTATGGCTACACCTTC	CASSLLGGTYSYGYTF
TRBD1	TRBJ2-7	TRBV28	.	TGTGCCAGCACGTTCCAGGGGGCTTACGAGCAGTACTTC	CASTFQGAYEQYF
.	TRBJ1-3	TRBV11-3	.	TGTGCCAGCAGCTTGGGAGGGCTCTCTGGAAACACCATATATTTT	CASSLGGLSGNTIYF
.	TRBJ1-1	TRBV18	.	TGTGCCAGCTCACCTACAGAGAACACTGAAGCTTTCTTT	CASSPTENTEAFF
.	TRBJ2-7	TRBV30	.	TGTGCCTGGAGGCCCCGGGCTAGCTGGGGCTACGAGCAGTACTTC	CAWRPRASWGYEQYF
.	TRBJ1-1	TRBV5-1	.	TGCGCCACCTGGGTGGGTGCTGAAGCTTTCTTT	CATWVGAEAFF
TRBD1	TRBJ1-6	TRBV7-2	.	TGTGCCAGCAGCTTAGATTGGACAGGAAATAATTCACCCCTCCACTTT	CASSLDWTGNNSPLHF
.	TRBJ2-1	TRBV2	.	TGTGCCAGCAGAGTCGGGGCCTCCCCCTACAATGAGCAGTTCTTC	CASRVGASPYNEQFF
TRBD1	TRBJ1-1	TRBV4-3	.	TGCGCCAGCAGCCAAGTCGGCAGGGGGGGAACTGAAGCTTTCTTT	CASSQVGRGGTEAFF
.	TRBJ2-2	TRBV11-3	.	TGTGCCAGCAGCCTCAGGGACACCGGGGAGCTGTTTTTT	CASSLRDTGELFF
.	TRBJ1-2	TRBV13	.	TGTGCCAGCAGCTTACAGGGGCACAGCTACACCTTC	CASSLQGHSYTF
.	TRBJ2-2	TRBV7-6	.	TGTGCCAGCAGCTTAGTGGCGGACACCGGGGAGCTGTTTTTT	CASSLVADTGELFF
.	TRBJ1-1	TRBV5-1	.	TGCGCCAGCAGCCCGCGGTTGGATAATATGAACACTGAAGCTTTCTTT	CASSPRLDNMNTEAFF
TRBD1	TRBJ1-1	TRBV19	.	TGTGCCAGTAGTACCCTACTCCGACAGGGGGCTATGAACACTGAAGCTTTCTTT	CASSTLLRQGAMNTEAFF
TRBD1	TRBJ1-4	TRBV30	.	TGTGCCTGGAGTGTACAGGGGGCTAATGAAAAACTGTTTTTT	CAWSVQGANEKLFF
.	TRBJ2-4	TRBV4-1	.	TGCGCCAGCAGCCGGATACCCGGGGACGGAGAAAACATTCAGTACTTC	CASSRIPGDGENIQYF
.	TRBJ2-6	TRBV5-1	.	TGCGCCAGCTCCCGTATTGGGGCCAACGTCCTGACTTTC	CASSRIGANVLTF
TRBD1	TRBJ1-6	TRBV14	.	TGTGCTACCGGGACAGGATATAATTCACCCCTCCACTTT	CATGTGYNSPLHF
TRBD1	TRBJ1-5	TRBV18	.	TGTGCCAGCTCAAGCAGGGGGAGGAATCAGCCCCAGCATTTT	CASSSRGRNQPQHF
TRBD1	TRBJ1-2	TRBV29-1	.	TGCAGCGTTGACAGGGGGGGAGGCTACACCTTC	CSVDRGGGYTF
.	TRBJ2-1	TRBV19	once	TGTGCCAGTAGTGCACCTACAGGGAGAGGCTACAATGAGCAGTTCTTC	CASSAPTGRGYNEQFF